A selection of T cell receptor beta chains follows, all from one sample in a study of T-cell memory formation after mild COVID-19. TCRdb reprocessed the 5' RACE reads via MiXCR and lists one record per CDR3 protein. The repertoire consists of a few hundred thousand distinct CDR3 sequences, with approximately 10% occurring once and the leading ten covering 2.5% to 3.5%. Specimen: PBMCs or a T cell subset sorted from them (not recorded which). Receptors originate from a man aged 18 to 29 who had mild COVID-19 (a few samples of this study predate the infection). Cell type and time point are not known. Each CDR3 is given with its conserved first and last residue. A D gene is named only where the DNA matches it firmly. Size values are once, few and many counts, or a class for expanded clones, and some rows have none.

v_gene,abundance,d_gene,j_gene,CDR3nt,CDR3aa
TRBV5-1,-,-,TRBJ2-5,TGCGCCAGCAGCTTAGGGGTTCCCCCCGGAGAGACCCAGTACTTC,CASSLGVPPGETQYF
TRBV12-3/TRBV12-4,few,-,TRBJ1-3,TGTGCCAGCAGACCCCCAGGAGTCGGGGGGACCATATATTTT,CASRPPGVGGTIYF
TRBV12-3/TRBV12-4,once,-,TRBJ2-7,TGTGCCAGCAGTTTCAAGGGGGGCAGCGACGAGCAGTACTTC,CASSFKGGSDEQYF
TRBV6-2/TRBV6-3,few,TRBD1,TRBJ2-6,TGTGCCAGCAGTTACGAGGGGGCAGGGGCCAACGTCCTGACTTTC,CASSYEGAGANVLTF
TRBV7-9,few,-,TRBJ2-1,TGTGCCAGCAGCTTAGGAGGGGAAAAGCAGTTCTTC,CASSLGGEKQFF
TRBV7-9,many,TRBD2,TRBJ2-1,TGTGCCAGCAGCTTAGCGGGTCGGCGGGGGGAGCAGTTCTTC,CASSLAGRRGEQFF
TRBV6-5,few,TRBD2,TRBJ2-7,TGTGCCAGCAGTCCCGTGGGGGGGAGGAACGAGCAGTACTTC,CASSPVGGRNEQYF
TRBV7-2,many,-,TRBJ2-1,TGTGCCAGCAGCTTGGTTGGAGGGCTTTACAATGAGCAGTTCTTC,CASSLVGGLYNEQFF
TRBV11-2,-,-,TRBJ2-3,TGTGCCAGCAGCCCCAATTCGTTGGACAGAGATACGCAGTATTTT,CASSPNSLDRDTQYF
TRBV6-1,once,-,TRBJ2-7,TGTGCCAGCAGTGAAGTCCGCCTAACCGAGCAGTACTTC,CASSEVRLTEQYF
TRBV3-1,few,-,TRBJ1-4,TGTGCCAGCAACTCGGCAGGGGAAAAACTGTTTTTT,CASNSAGEKLFF
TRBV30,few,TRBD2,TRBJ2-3,TGTGCCTGGTCCCTAGCGGGGGGCCACCCGGATACGCAGTATTTT,CAWSLAGGHPDTQYF
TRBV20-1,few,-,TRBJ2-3,TGCAGTGCGCCGCTAGCAGGTTCGGGCACAGATACGCAGTATTTT,CSAPLAGSGTDTQYF
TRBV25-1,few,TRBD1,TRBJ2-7,TGTGCCAGCAGTGCATCTATCCTCCGGGACAGGGCGTTTGAGCAGTACTTC,CASSASILRDRAFEQYF
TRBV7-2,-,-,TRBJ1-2,TGTGCCAGCAGCCCCCACGCCGACGGATGGGGTGGCTACACCTTC,CASSPHADGWGGYTF
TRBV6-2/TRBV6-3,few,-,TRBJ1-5,TGTGCCAGCAGTTACTCATGGGGTAATCAGCCCCAGCATTTT,CASSYSWGNQPQHF
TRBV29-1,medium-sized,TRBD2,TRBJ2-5,TGCAGCGTGGGGACTAGCGGGGGAGTAGAGACCCAGTACTTC,CSVGTSGGVETQYF
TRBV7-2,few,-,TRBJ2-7,TGTGCCAGCAGCGCTTATGGTCTCGAAGGACTCTACGAGCAGTACTTC,CASSAYGLEGLYEQYF
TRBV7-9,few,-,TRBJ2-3,TGTGCCAGCAGCCCCCCTGGGGGCAGGGGCACAGATACGCAGTATTTT,CASSPPGGRGTDTQYF
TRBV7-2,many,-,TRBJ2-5,TGTGCCAGCGGTCCTCCGTTACCCGAGACCCAGTACTTC,CASGPPLPETQYF
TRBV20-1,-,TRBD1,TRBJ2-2,TGCAGTGCTCAACAGGGGGCCGGGGAGCTGTTTTTT,CSAQQGAGELFF
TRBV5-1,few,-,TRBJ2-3,TGCGCCAGCAGCTTGGAAGGGATAGATACGCAGTATTTT,CASSLEGIDTQYF
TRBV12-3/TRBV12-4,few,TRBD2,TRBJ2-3,TGTGCCAGCAGTTTAGGGACTAGCGGGGCCTCAGATACGCAGTATTTT,CASSLGTSGASDTQYF
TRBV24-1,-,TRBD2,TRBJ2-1,TGTGCCACCAGTTCAGCGGGGGGGCCCAATGAGCAGTTCTTC,CATSSAGGPNEQFF
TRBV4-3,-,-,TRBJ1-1,TGCGCCAGCAGCCAAGACAAGGGGAGCACTGAAGCTTTCTTT,CASSQDKGSTEAFF